What follows describes a single T cell receptor beta chain. The V segment lost 3 bases and the J segment 5 bases; nucleotides outside the gene matches: 12. The CDR3 loop spans 16 amino acids. Germline assignment: CDR1 SGHVS and CDR2 FQNEAQ. These data come from a study of blood T cell repertoires in COVID-19. This table comes from immunoSEQ multiplex PCR, and its TCRdb copy is limited to in-frame clones, with some not included. This sample yields 130,000 to 150,000 clones, of which around 87% are seen a single time; about 5.7% belongs to the top ten. Sequencing used peripheral blood. The source is a man at least 80 years old with acute or convalescent COVID-19. The chain links TRBV7-8 to TRBJ1-2; 7 positions agree with TRBD1. DNA of the CDR3: TGTGCCAGCAGCTTCGACAGGGAGAGGGGCCATTATGGCTACACCTTC. It is translated as CASSFDRERGHYGYTF.